The sequence of this TCR beta chain was determined in a study of lymphopenia after photon versus proton radiotherapy. Regarding the study as a whole: Relative stability marked proton patients; photon patients lost diversity and naive cells. Larger post-nadir TCR diversity loss correlated inversely with survival in deceased patients.

For this clone: What it binds is not known.

Profiled with immunoSEQ multiplex PCR; TCRdb holds only in-frame clones, not every one. The sample yields around 25,000 clones, 90% seen once. The receptor was derived from a woman aged 45-65 years with cholangiocarcinoma. The sample consisted of peripheral blood, taken from a patient treated with photon-based radiotherapy.

This CDR3 is CAWSRDSPSYTF. In nucleotides, the CDR3 is TGTGCCTGGAGTCGCGACTCCCCGAGCTACACCTTC. The chain couples TRBV30 to TRBJ1-2; D uncertain. V lost 2 bases to trimming and J lost 9 bases, with 13 bases between them. The CDR3 runs to 12 residues. Germline CDR1 GTSNPN, CDR2 SVGIG (reference sequence).